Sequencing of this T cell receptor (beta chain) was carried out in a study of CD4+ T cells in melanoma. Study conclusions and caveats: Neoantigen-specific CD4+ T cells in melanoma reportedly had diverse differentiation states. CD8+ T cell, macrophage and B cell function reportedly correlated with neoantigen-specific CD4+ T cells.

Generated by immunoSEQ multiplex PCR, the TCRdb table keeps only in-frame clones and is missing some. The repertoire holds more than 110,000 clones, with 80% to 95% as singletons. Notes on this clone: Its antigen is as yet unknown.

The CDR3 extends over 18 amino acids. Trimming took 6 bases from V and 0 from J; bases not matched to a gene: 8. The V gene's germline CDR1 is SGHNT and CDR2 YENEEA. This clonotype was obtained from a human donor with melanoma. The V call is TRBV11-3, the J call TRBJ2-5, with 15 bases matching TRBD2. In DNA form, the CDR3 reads TGTGCCAGCAGTAGGGGACTAGCGGGGGGCCGAAACCAAGAGACCCAGTACTTC. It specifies CASSRGLAGGRNQETQYF.